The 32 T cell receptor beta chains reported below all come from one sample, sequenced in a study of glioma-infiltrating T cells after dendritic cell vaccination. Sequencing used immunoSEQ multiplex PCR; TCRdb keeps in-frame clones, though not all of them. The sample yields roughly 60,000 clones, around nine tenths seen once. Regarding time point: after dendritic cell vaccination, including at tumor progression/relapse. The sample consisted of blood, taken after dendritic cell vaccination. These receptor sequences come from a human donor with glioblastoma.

The CDR3 coding sequence is TGTGCCAGCAGCCCACCCGGGACAGGGGGCGTTCGAGCTTTCTTT. Residues: CASSPPGTGGVRAFF. V and J are TRBV14 and TRBJ1-1, with 12 bases matching TRBD1. The CDR3 has 15 amino acids. Germline values: CDR1 SGHDN, CDR2 FVKESK. J was trimmed by 10 bases and V by 4 bases; bases with no gene match: 10.

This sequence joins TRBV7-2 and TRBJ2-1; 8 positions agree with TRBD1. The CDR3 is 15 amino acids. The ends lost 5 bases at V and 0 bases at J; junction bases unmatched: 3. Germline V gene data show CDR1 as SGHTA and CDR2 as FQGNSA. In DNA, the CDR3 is TGTGCCAGCAGCCCAACAGGGGGCTCCTACAATGAGCAGTTCTTC. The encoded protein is CASSPTGGSYNEQFF.

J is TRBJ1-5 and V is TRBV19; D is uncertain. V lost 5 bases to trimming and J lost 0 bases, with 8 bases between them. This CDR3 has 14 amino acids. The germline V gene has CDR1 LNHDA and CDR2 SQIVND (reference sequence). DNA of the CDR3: TGTGCCAGTAGTGAGAGATATAGCAATCAGCCCCAGCATTTT. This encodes CASSERYSNQPQHF.

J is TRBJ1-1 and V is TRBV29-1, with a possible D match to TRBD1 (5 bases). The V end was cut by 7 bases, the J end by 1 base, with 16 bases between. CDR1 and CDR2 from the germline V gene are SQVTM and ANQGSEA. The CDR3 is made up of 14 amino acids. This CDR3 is CSAPVQGGNTEAFF. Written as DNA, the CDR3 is TGCAGCGCCCCCGTCCAGGGAGGGAACACTGAAGCTTTCTTT.

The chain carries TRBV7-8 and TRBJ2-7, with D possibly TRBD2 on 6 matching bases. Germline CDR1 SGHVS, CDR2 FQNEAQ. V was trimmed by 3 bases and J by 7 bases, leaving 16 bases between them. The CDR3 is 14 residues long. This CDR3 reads CASSLGGAGREQYF. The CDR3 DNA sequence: TGTGCCAGCAGCTTGGGCGGGGCCGGGAGAGAGCAGTACTTC.

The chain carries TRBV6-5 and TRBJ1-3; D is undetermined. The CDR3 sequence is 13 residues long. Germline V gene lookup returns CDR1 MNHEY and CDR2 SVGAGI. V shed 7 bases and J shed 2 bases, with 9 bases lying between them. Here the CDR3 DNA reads TGTGCCAGCACTCCTAATGCTGGAAACACCATATATTTT. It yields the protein CASTPNAGNTIYF.

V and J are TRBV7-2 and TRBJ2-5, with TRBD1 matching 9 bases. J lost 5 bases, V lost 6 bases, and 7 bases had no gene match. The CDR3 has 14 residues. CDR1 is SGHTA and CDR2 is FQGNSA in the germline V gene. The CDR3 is CASRMTGGEETQYF. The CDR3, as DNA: TGTGCCAGCAGGATGACAGGGGGGGAGGAGACCCAGTACTTC. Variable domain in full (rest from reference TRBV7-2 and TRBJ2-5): GAGVSQSPSNKVTEKGKDVELRCDPISGHTALYWYRQSLGQGLEFLIYFQGNSAPDKSGLPSDRFSAERTGGSVSTLTIQRTQQEDSAVYLCASRMTGGEETQYFGPGTRLLVL.

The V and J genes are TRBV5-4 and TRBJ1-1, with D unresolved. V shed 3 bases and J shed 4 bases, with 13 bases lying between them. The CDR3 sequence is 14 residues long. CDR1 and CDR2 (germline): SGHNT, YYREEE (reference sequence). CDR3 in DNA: TGTGCCAGCAGCTCGGCAGAGGGTGTCACTGAAGCTTTCTTT. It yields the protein CASSSAEGVTEAFF.

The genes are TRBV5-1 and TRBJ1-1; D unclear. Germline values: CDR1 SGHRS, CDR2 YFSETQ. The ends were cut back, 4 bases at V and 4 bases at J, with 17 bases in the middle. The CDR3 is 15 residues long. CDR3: CASSLIAGSGTEAFF. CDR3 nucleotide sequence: TGCGCCAGCAGCCTGATTGCGGGTAGTGGCACTGAAGCTTTCTTT. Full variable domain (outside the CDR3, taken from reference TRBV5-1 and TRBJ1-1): KAGVTQTPRYLIKTRGQQVTLSCSPISGHRSVSWYQQTPGQGLQFLFEYFSETQRNKGNFPGRFSGRQFSNSRSEMNVSTLELGDSALYLCASSLIAGSGTEAFFGQGTRLTVV.

The CDR3 region has the DNA TGCGCCAGCAGCCCGCCGGGACAGATGAACACTGAAGCTTTCTTT. It is translated as CASSPPGQMNTEAFF. This chain connects TRBV5-1 to TRBJ1-1; 7 bases match TRBD1. The CDR3 runs 15 residues. Trimming at V came to 4 bases and at J to 0 bases, leaving 6 bases not matched to a gene. Germline V lookup: CDR1 SGHRS, CDR2 YFSETQ. The whole variable domain, remainder taken from reference TRBV5-1 and TRBJ1-1, is KAGVTQTPRYLIKTRGQQVTLSCSPISGHRSVSWYQQTPGQGLQFLFEYFSETQRNKGNFPGRFSGRQFSNSRSEMNVSTLELGDSALYLCASSPPGQMNTEAFFGQGTRLTVV.

The CDR3 coding sequence is TGCGCCAGCAGTGAAGAACAGGGGTGGAGTACTGAAGCTTTCTTT. It specifies CASSEEQGWSTEAFF. The V and J genes are TRBV23-1 and TRBJ1-1, with 7 bases lining up with TRBD1. TRBV23-1 is an open reading frame, and its role is uncertain. The CDR3 has 15 residues. Losses at the gene ends were 5 bases for V and 5 bases for J; bases not matched to a gene: 11.

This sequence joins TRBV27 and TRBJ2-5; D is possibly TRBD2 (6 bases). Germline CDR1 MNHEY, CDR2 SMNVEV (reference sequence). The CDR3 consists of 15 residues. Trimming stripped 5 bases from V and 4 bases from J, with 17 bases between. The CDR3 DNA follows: TGTGCCAGCAGTCCCCTGGAGGGAAGGCGAGAGACCCAGTACTTC. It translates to CASSPLEGRRETQYF.

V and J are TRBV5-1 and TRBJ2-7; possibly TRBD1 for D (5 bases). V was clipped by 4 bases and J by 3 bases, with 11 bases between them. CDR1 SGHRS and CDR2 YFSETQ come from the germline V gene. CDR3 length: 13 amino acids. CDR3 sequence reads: CASSTGQVYEQYF. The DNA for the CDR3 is TGCGCCAGCAGCACAGGACAAGTCTACGAGCAGTACTTC.

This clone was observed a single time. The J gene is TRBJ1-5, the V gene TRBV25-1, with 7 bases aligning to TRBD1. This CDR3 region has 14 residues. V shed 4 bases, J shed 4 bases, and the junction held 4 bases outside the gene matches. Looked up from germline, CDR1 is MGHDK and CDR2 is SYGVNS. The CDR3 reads CASSAGTANQPQHF. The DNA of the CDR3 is TGTGCCAGCAGTGCCGGGACAGCGAATCAGCCCCAGCATTTT.

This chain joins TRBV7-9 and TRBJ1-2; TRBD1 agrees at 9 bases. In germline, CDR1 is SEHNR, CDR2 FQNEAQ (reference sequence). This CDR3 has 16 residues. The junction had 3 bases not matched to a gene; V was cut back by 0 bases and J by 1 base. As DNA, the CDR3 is TGTGCCAGCAGCTTAGCTACGGGACAGGGTAACTATGGCTACACCTTC. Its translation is CASSLATGQGNYGYTF.

CDR3 bases: TGTGCCAGCAGCCAGGGGCTTGGACAGATAACTGAAGCTTTCTTT. This translates into CASSQGLGQITEAFF. This chain connects TRBV4-2 to TRBJ1-1; D may be TRBD1 (6 bases). V was pared by 3 bases and J by 5 bases, with 16 bases between. CDR1 is LGHNA and CDR2 is YNFKEQ in the germline V gene. The CDR3 has 15 amino acids.

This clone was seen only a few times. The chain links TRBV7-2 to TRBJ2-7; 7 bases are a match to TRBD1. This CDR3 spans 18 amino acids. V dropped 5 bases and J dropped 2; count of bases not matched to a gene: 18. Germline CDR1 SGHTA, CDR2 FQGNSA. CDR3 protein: CASSPGAGGRDSTYEQYF. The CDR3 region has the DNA TGTGCCAGCAGCCCAGGCGCTGGGGGCCGGGACAGCACCTACGAGCAGTACTTC.

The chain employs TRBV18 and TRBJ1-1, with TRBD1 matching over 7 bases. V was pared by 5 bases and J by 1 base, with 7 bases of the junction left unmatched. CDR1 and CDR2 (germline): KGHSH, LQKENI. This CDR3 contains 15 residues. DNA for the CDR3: TGTGCCAGCTCATTTCGGACAGGCCAGAACACTGAAGCTTTCTTT. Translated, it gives CASSFRTGQNTEAFF.

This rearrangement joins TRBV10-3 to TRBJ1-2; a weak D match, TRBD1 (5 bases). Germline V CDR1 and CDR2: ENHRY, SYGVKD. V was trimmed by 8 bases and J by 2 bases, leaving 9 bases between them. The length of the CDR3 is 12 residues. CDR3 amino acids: CAIGGGNYGYTF. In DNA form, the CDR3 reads TGTGCCATCGGCGGGGGGAACTATGGCTACACCTTC.

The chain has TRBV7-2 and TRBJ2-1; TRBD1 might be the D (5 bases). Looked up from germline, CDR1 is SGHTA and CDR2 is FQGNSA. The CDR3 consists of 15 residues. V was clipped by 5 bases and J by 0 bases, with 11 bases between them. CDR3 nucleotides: TGTGCCAGCAGCCCCAGGGTGAGCTCCTACAATGAGCAGTTCTTC. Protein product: CASSPRVSSYNEQFF.

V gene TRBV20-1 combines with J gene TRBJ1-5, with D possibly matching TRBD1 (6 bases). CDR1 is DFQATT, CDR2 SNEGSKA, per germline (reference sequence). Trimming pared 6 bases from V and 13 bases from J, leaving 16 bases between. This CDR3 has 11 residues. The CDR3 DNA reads TGCAGTGCCCCCGGGGGGGCAGGGCAGCATTTT. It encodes CSAPGGAGQHF.

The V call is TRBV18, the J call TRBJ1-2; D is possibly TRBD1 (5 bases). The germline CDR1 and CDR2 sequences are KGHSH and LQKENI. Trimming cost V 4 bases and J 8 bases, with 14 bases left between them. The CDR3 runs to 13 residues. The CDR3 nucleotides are TGTGCCAGCTCACGTCGGGGGGATGTAGGCTACACCTTC. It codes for CASSRRGDVGYTF.

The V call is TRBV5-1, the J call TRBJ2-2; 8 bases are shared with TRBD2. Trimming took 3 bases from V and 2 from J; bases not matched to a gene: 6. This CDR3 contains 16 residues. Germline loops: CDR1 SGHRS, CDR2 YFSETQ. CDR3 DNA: TGCGCCAGCAGCTACCCTACTAGCGGTAACACCGGGGAGCTGTTTTTT. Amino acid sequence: CASSYPTSGNTGELFF.

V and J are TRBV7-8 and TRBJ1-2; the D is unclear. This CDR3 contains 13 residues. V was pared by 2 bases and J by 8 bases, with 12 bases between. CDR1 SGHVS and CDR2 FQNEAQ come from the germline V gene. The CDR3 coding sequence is TGTGCCAGCAGCTTAACGGGAGATCAGGGCTACACCTTC. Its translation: CASSLTGDQGYTF.

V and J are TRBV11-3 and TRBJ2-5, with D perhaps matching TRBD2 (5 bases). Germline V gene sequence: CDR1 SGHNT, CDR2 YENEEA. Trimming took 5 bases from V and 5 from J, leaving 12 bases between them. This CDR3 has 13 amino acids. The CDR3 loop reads CASSRDSRETQYF. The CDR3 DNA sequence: TGTGCCAGCAGCCGGGATAGCAGGGAGACCCAGTACTTC.

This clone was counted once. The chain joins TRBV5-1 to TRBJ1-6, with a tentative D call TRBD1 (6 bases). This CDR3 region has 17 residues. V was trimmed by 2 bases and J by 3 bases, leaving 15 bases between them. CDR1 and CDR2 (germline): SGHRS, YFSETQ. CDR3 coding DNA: TGCGCCAGCAGCTTATCCAGGGGTCGGGACTATAATTCACCCCTCCACTTT. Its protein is CASSLSRGRDYNSPLHF.

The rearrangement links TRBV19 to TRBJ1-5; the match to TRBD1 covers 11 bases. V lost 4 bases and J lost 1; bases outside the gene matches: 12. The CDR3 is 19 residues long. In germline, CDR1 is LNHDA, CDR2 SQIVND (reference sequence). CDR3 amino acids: CASSTQTGTGGSSNQPQHF. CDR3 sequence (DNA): TGTGCCAGTAGTACTCAAACCGGGACAGGGGGTAGCAGCAATCAGCCCCAGCATTTT.

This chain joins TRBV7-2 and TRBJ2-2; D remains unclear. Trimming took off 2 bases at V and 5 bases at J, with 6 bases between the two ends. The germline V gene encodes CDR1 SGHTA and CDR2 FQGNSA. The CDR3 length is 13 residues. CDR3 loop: CASSLLGTGELFF. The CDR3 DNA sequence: TGTGCCAGCAGCTTACTAGGAACCGGGGAGCTGTTTTTT.

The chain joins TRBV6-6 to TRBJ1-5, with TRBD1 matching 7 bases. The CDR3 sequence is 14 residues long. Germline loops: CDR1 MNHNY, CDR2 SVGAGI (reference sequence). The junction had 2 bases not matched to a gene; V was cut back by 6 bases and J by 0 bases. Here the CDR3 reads CASSRTGSNQPQHF. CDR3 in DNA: TGTGCCAGCAGCCGGACAGGTAGCAATCAGCCCCAGCATTTT.

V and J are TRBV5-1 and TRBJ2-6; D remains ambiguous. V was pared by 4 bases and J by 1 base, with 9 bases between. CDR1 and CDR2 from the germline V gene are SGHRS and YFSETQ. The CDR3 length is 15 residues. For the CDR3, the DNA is TGCGCCAGCAGCGATTTCAGGTCTGGGGCCAACGTCCTGACTTTC. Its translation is CASSDFRSGANVLTF.

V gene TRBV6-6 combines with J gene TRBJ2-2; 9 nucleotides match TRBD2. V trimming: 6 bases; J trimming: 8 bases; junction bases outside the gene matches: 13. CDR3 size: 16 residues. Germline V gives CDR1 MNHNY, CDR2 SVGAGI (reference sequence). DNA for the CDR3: TGTGCCAGCAGCAGACCGGGACTAGCCTCTGTGGGGGAGCTGTTTTTT. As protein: CASSRPGLASVGELFF.

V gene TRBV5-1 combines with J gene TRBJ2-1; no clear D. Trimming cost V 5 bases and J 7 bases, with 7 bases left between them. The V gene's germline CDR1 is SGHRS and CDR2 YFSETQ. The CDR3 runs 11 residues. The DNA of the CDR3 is TGCGCCAGCAGTGTCGCGAATGAGCAGTTCTTC. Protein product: CASSVANEQFF.